This T cell receptor (beta chain) was sequenced during a study of cytomegalovirus exposure and HLA in healthy donors. The study, taken as a whole, reports: In a later analysis, donors in an Asian-associated ancestry cluster reportedly had fewer N-insertions in productive TCRs than the cohort mean. Most likely, a cluster of highly shared sequence variants arose as a sequencing artifact.

The CDR3 extends over 16 amino acids. V gave up 5 bases and J gave up 1 base, with 17 bases separating them. From germline, CDR1 is SEHNR and CDR2 FQNEAQ (reference sequence). 13 Jbeta primers and 60 Vbeta primers were used for the PCR. Authors' methods: Per a later analysis, the number of unique TCR beta chains was approximately 80 million, of which roughly 10 million were shared. Assay: immunoSEQ multiplex PCR; the TCRdb copy retains only in-frame clones and omits some. Clone size and the V and J calls come from that table; the DNA yielded D and trimming. The data hold under 200,000 clones, with about 13% observed a single time. Regarding this clone: Its antigen is as yet unknown.

This receptor was obtained from a man between 45 and 60 years old in good health and CMV-seropositive. The V gene is TRBV7-9, the J gene TRBJ1-2; D not resolved. Sequenced: PBMCs. The CDR3 region has the DNA TGTGCCAGCAGCATTACCGGGAAAAGGGATAACTATGGCTACACCTTC. Amino acid sequence: CASSITGKRDNYGYTF. Looking up the rest from reference TRBV7-9 and TRBJ1-2 gives the full variable domain: DTGVSQNPRHKITKRGQNVTFRCDPISEHNRLYWYRQTLGQGPEFLTYFQNEAQLEKSRLLSDRFSAERPKGSFSTLEIQRTEQGDSAMYLCASSITGKRDNYGYTFGSGTRLTVV.